This TCR beta chain was identified during a study of PD-1 blockade in classical Hodgkin lymphoma. Overall study context: Each patient was given nivolumab 3 mg/kg through a vein every 2 weeks.

Relapse was seen in all patients after autologous stem cell transplantation, and brentuximab vedotin exposure was variable. The data were produced by immunoSEQ multiplex PCR, yet TCRdb's version contains in-frame clones alone and is incomplete. The table includes tens of thousands of clones, nearly 90% detected once. The CDR3 spans 15 residues. The germline CDR1 and CDR2 sequences are SGDLS and YYNGEE. V was pared by 3 bases and J by 9 bases, with 7 bases of the junction left unmatched. Study outcomes and limitations: When set against healthy donors, newly diagnosed patients were reported to show lower baseline TCR diversity. Patients with a complete response exhibited baseline diversity comparable to newly diagnosed patients. In CD4+ cells, TCR diversity went up significantly by C4D1, but in CD8+ cells it did not.

Of note for this clone: Its antigen is not known.

Specimen: peripheral blood mononuclear cells (PBMCs), collected before the second cycle of nivolumab. The V and J genes are TRBV9 and TRBJ1-6, with 9 nucleotides matching TRBD1. This receptor was taken from a human donor with classical Hodgkin lymphoma. CDR3 residues: CASSGQGGFSSPLHF. DNA of the CDR3: TGTGCCAGCAGCGGACAGGGGGGGTTCTCTTCACCCCTCCACTTT.